The 32 T cell receptor beta chains given below trace back to one sample, sequenced in a study of early T cells in non-severe SARS-CoV-2 infection. TCRdb re-analysed the 5' RACE reads in MiXCR, keeping a single row per CDR3 protein. This sample yields tens of thousands of distinct CDR3 sequences, of which approximately 9.3% are seen a single time; roughly 8% belongs to the top ten. Sequencing was done on a sample of whole blood. The origin of the receptors is an adult who was a healthcare worker with PCR-confirmed SARS-CoV-2 infection or an uninfected control (not recorded which).

This clonotype was found many times. V and J are TRBV7-2 and TRBJ2-3; TRBD2 matches at 10 bases. The CDR3 consists of 15 residues. The V segment lost 5 bases and the J segment 2 bases; nucleotides outside the gene matches: 4. CDR1 and CDR2 from the germline V gene are SGHTA and FQGNSA. Written as DNA, the CDR3 is TGTGCCAGCAGCGGACTAGCGGTGGACACAGATACGCAGTATTTT. It specifies CASSGLAVDTDTQYF.

In this sample, this clonotype turned up many times. The chain recombines TRBV6-5 with TRBJ2-6; the D is unclear. The germline CDR1 and CDR2 sequences are MNHEY and SVGAGI. Trimming removed 9 bases from V and 4 bases from J, with 19 bases in between. The CDR3 runs 16 residues. In DNA, the CDR3 is TGTGCCAGTTTAACTCGGGTGACCTTCGGGGCCAACGTCCTGACTTTC. Encoded protein: CASLTRVTFGANVLTF.

This clonotype came up many times. The V and J genes are TRBV9 and TRBJ2-3, with D perhaps matching TRBD2 (6 bases). CDR1 and CDR2 (germline): SGDLS, YYNGEE. The CDR3 is 16 residues long. The germline V and J ends were trimmed by 0 bases and 4 bases, with 15 bases remaining between them. CDR3 protein: CASSVGLERRADTQYF. The CDR3 nucleotides read TGTGCCAGCAGCGTAGGACTAGAGCGTCGGGCAGATACGCAGTATTTT.

This clonotype occurred many times. J is TRBJ2-5 and V is TRBV20-1; 10 bases align to TRBD2. V trimming: 5 bases; J trimming: 5 bases; junction bases outside the gene matches: 17. The CDR3 runs to 17 residues. CDR1 is DFQATT and CDR2 is SNEGSKA in the germline V gene (reference sequence). The CDR3 loop reads CSAPNPSGRASDETQYF. CDR3 coding DNA: TGCAGTGCTCCAAACCCAAGCGGGAGGGCCAGCGACGAGACCCAGTACTTC.

The genes are TRBV4-2 and TRBJ1-6; D might be TRBD1 (5 bases). Trimming took 3 bases from V and 7 from J, leaving 19 bases between them. The CDR3 has 17 amino acids. Looked up from germline, CDR1 is LGHNA and CDR2 is YNFKEQ. In DNA, the CDR3 is TGTGCCAGCAGCCACCCCCCCGAGGCCCAGGGCAATTCACCCCTCCACTTT. It is translated as CASSHPPEAQGNSPLHF.

Concerning this clonotype itself: A junction boundary mismatches the germline segment, possibly from a read error. The chain carries TRBV7-3 and TRBJ2-1, with D possibly TRBD2 on 5 matching bases. CDR1 SGHTA and CDR2 FQGTGA come from the germline V gene. This CDR3 spans 16 amino acids. CDR3 DNA: TGTGTCAGCAGCCCGAGGAGGCGGGCGGGCGGAAATGAGCAGTTCTTC. This codes for CVSSPRRRAGGNEQFF. The variable domain in full, completed from reference TRBV7-3 and TRBJ2-1, reads GAGVSQTPSNKVTEKGKYVELRCDPISGHTALYWYRQSLGQGPEFLIYFQGTGAADDSGLPNDRFFAVRPEGSVSTLKIQRTERGDSAVYLCVSSPRRRAGGNEQFFGPGTRLTVL.

The table lists this clonotype with many counts. The DNA for the CDR3 is TGTGCCAGCACCAAAGCGGGAGGGAACAACAATGAGCAGTTCTTC. As protein: CASTKAGGNNNEQFF. The gene calls are TRBV12-3 or TRBV12-4 and TRBJ2-1; 10 bases map to TRBD2. The junction had 8 bases not matched to a gene; V was cut back by 7 bases and J by 5 bases. The CDR3 totals 15 residues.

This clonotype was seen many times. The V gene is TRBV7-9, the J gene TRBJ2-5; D is ambiguous. The CDR3 loop spans 14 amino acids. Germline CDR1 SEHNR, CDR2 FQNEAQ (reference sequence). V was cut by 5 bases and J by 2 bases, with 12 bases left in between. The CDR3 protein is CASSTWDGQETQYF. As DNA, the CDR3 is TGTGCCAGCAGCACTTGGGATGGTCAAGAGACCCAGTACTTC. Complete variable domain (other parts from reference TRBV7-9 and TRBJ2-5): DTGVSQNPRHKITKRGQNVTFRCDPISEHNRLYWYRQTLGQGPEFLTYFQNEAQLEKSRLLSDRFSAERPKGSFSTLEIQRTEQGDSAMYLCASSTWDGQETQYFGPGTRLLVL.

The rearrangement links TRBV18 to TRBJ2-3; D gene uncertain. The CDR3 length is 15 residues. Germline V lookup: CDR1 KGHSH, CDR2 LQKENI. V was clipped by 3 bases and J by 1 base, with 11 bases between them. Here the CDR3 DNA reads TGTGCCAGCTCACCCTCCCAGGTGGGCACAGATACGCAGTATTTT. Translating gives CASSPSQVGTDTQYF.

The sample holds many counts of this clonotype. The chain combines TRBV19 with TRBJ2-4; possibly TRBD1 for D (5 bases). V was pared by 1 base and J by 14 bases, with 12 bases between. The CDR3 has 12 amino acids. Germline V gene data show CDR1 as LNHDA and CDR2 as SQIVND (reference sequence). The CDR3 loop reads CASSIGQDKKYF. The CDR3 nucleotides are TGTGCCAGTAGTATAGGGCAGGACAAGAAGTACTTC.

This clonotype was counted between two and nine times. The chain uses TRBV12-3 or TRBV12-4 and TRBJ1-6; no firm D call. Deletions cut 5 bases from V and 9 bases from J, with 17 bases between. The CDR3 consists of 15 residues. The CDR3 nucleotides are TGTGCCAGCAGTGGGATCACGGGTTTCGGTTCACCCCTCCACTTT. Translating gives CASSGITGFGSPLHF.

This clonotype was observed at least ten times. DNA for the CDR3: TGTGCCAGCAGCTTGGTTAGGGACGTCTCCTACGAGCAGTACTTC. Translating gives CASSLVRDVSYEQYF. The J gene is TRBJ2-7, the V gene TRBV5-6; D possibly matches TRBD1 or TRBD2 (5 bases each). CDR1 is SGHDT and CDR2 is YYEEEE in the germline V gene. This CDR3 comprises 15 residues. The V end was cut by 0 bases, the J end by 0 bases, with 10 bases between.

This clonotype was counted ten times or more. This sequence joins TRBV19 and TRBJ2-1; D ambiguous. Trimming took off 3 bases at V and 0 bases at J, with 9 bases between the two ends. The CDR3 contains 15 residues. CDR1 and CDR2 (germline): LNHDA, SQIVND (reference sequence). The CDR3 bases are TGTGCCAGTAGTATGCGGTCCGGCTCCTACAATGAGCAGTTCTTC. This codes for CASSMRSGSYNEQFF.

This clonotype was seen at least ten times. The chain recombines TRBV24-1 with TRBJ2-1; 8 bases map to TRBD2. There are 14 residues in the CDR3. Losses at the gene ends were 8 bases for V and 0 bases for J; bases not matched to a gene: 2. Germline CDR1 KGHDR, CDR2 SFDVKD. The CDR3 DNA sequence: TGTGCCACCAAAGCGGGAGACTCCTACAATGAGCAGTTCTTC. Its translation: CATKAGDSYNEQFF.

The table lists this clonotype with many counts. The chain carries TRBV6-6 and TRBJ2-7, with a tentative D call TRBD2 (6 bases). V gave up 6 bases and J gave up 7 bases, with 13 bases separating them. Germline V CDR1 and CDR2: MNHNY, SVGAGI (reference sequence). The CDR3 is 12 amino acids. CDR3 coding DNA: TGTGCCAGCAGGACGGGGGTGGGAGAGCAGTACTTC. This sequence encodes CASRTGVGEQYF.

A few counts support this clonotype. The rearrangement uses TRBV20-1 and TRBJ2-5; TRBD2 matches 11 bases. The CDR3 consists of 14 residues. Trimming removed 6 bases from V and 5 bases from J; junction bases left unmatched: 8. The V gene's germline CDR1 is DFQATT and CDR2 SNEGSKA (reference sequence). The CDR3 nucleotides read TGCAGTGCCCCGACTAGCGGGAAGGTTGAGACCCAGTACTTC. Translating it yields CSAPTSGKVETQYF.

A note on this clonotype: With a much larger clone just one base away, this may be a read error. The chain links TRBV20-1 to TRBJ2-1; 7 bases agree with TRBD2. Germline lookup yields CDR1 DFQATT and CDR2 SNEGSKA (reference sequence). The CDR3 runs 14 residues. The CDR3: CSAEGLSSYTEQFF. The CDR3 DNA reads TGCAGTGCAGAGGGACTAAGCTCCTACACTGAGCAGTTCTTC.

The CDR3 DNA sequence: TGCGCCAGCAGCTTCGACCCGGGGCCTTACTACGAGCAGTACTTC. Residues: CASSFDPGPYYEQYF. The gene calls are TRBV5-1 and TRBJ2-7; TRBD1 or TRBD2 may be the D gene (5 bases each). The length of the CDR3 is 15 residues. Germline CDR1 SGHRS, CDR2 YFSETQ. V was pared by 2 bases and J by 3 bases, with 15 bases between. Full variable domain (missing parts from reference TRBV5-1 and TRBJ2-7): KAGVTQTPRYLIKTRGQQVTLSCSPISGHRSVSWYQQTPGQGLQFLFEYFSETQRNKGNFPGRFSGRQFSNSRSEMNVSTLELGDSALYLCASSFDPGPYYEQYFGPGTRLTVT.

The chain recombines TRBV6-6 with TRBJ2-7; D is undetermined. In germline, CDR1 is MNHNY, CDR2 SVGAGI (reference sequence). This CDR3 has 12 amino acids. V shed 7 bases and J shed 3 bases, with 10 bases lying between them. CDR3 nucleotide sequence: TGTGCCAGCAACAGCGAACGCTACGAGCAGTACTTC. Its protein is CASNSERYEQYF.

This clonotype was recorded many times. The chain recombines TRBV7-9 with TRBJ1-1; D uncertain. The CDR3 runs to 14 residues. The V gene's germline CDR1 is SEHNR and CDR2 FQNEAQ (reference sequence). Between the trimmed V and J ends, which lost 2 bases and 0 bases, there was a span of 7 bases. CDR3 nucleotides: TGTGCCAGCAGCTTAACGCATATGAACACTGAAGCTTTCTTT. Translating gives CASSLTHMNTEAFF.

This clonotype has more than one count but fewer than ten. V is TRBV2 and J is TRBJ1-4, with D tentatively TRBD1 (5 bases). CDR3 length equals 14 residues. Germline CDR1 SNHLY, CDR2 FYNNEI. V dropped 1 base and J dropped 8 bases, with 11 bases sitting between them. Written as DNA, the CDR3 is TGTGCCAGCAGTGAAGAGACAGACGGCGAAAAACTGTTTTTT. Protein product: CASSEETDGEKLFF.

In its sample, this clonotype was seen many times. The chain recombines TRBV5-1 with TRBJ2-3; D is possibly TRBD1 (6 bases). The ends were cut back, 1 base at V and 6 bases at J, with 9 bases in the middle. This CDR3 is built from 13 residues. Germline CDR1 reads SGHRS; CDR2 reads YFSETQ. The DNA for the CDR3 is TGCGCCAGCAGCTTGAGACAGGCTGATACGCAGTATTTT. Protein product: CASSLRQADTQYF.

This chain links TRBV7-2 with TRBJ2-1, with 8 bases lining up with TRBD2. The CDR3 loop spans 14 amino acids. V gave up 5 bases and J gave up 8 bases; unmatched junction bases: 8. Germline CDR1 and CDR2: SGHTA and FQGNSA. In nucleotides, the CDR3 is TGTGCCAGCAGCCTCAGCGGGAGAATAGATGAGCAGTTCTTC. It codes for CASSLSGRIDEQFF. Based on the CDR3 plus reference TRBV7-2 and TRBJ2-1, the full variable domain is GAGVSQSPSNKVTEKGKDVELRCDPISGHTALYWYRQSLGQGLEFLIYFQGNSAPDKSGLPSDRFSAERTGGSVSTLTIQRTQQEDSAVYLCASSLSGRIDEQFFGPGTRLTVL.

The chain joins TRBV12-3 or TRBV12-4 to TRBJ2-2, with D unclear. V was cut by 4 bases and J by 1 base, with 22 bases left in between. This CDR3 comprises 19 residues. CDR3 DNA sequence: TGTGCCAGCAGTTCGTGGGGTATTGGGCGATTTAGGAACACCGGGGAGCTGTTTTTT. This sequence encodes CASSSWGIGRFRNTGELFF.

This clonotype was seen many times. V is TRBV20-1 and J is TRBJ2-7; 7 nucleotides agree with TRBD1. Per germline, CDR1 DFQATT and CDR2 SNEGSKA (reference sequence). V was pared by 3 bases and J by 0 bases, with 5 bases of the junction left unmatched. The CDR3 extends over 14 amino acids. DNA for the CDR3: TGCAGTGCTAGCAAACAGGGGAGCTCCTACGAGCAGTACTTC. Protein product: CSASKQGSSYEQYF.

This clonotype was picked up a small number of times. The CDR3 here is CASSPLETGTFSPLHF. The CDR3, as DNA: TGTGCCAGCTCACCGCTTGAAACAGGGACTTTTTCACCCCTCCACTTT. This rearrangement joins TRBV18 to TRBJ1-6, with a tentative D call TRBD1 (6 bases). Germline assignment: CDR1 KGHSH and CDR2 LQKENI. The germline V and J ends were trimmed by 3 bases and 9 bases, with 18 bases remaining between them. The CDR3 sequence is 16 residues long.

The chain employs TRBV12-3 or TRBV12-4 and TRBJ2-7, with 10 bases lining up with TRBD2. The junction had 9 bases not matched to a gene; V was cut back by 3 bases and J by 7 bases. CDR3 length: 15 amino acids. The CDR3 sequence: CASSFKGLASREQYF. The CDR3, as DNA: TGTGCCAGCAGTTTCAAGGGACTAGCGTCCCGTGAGCAGTACTTC.

In its sample, this clonotype was seen many times. The chain combines TRBV27 with TRBJ2-1; 7 bases agree with TRBD1. Trimming cost V 3 bases and J 11 bases; bases outside gene matches: 4. Germline V gene data show CDR1 as MNHEY and CDR2 as SMNVEV (reference sequence). The length of the CDR3 is 12 residues. The CDR3 sequence: CASSFQGQKQFF. CDR3 sequence (DNA): TGTGCCAGCAGTTTCCAGGGACAGAAGCAGTTCTTC.

The gene calls are TRBV4-3 and TRBJ2-5; D unresolved. The CDR3 runs 15 residues. V dropped 0 bases and J dropped 1 base, with 9 bases sitting between them. Germline V gene sequence: CDR1 LGHNA, CDR2 YSLEER. CDR3 amino acids: CASSQDVRSQETQYF. The DNA for the CDR3 is TGCGCCAGCAGCCAAGATGTCCGGAGCCAAGAGACCCAGTACTTC.

The V and J genes are TRBV3-2 and TRBJ1-2; the DNA was not used to check the table's D call, TRBD1. TRBV3-2 is a pseudogene segment. This CDR3 comprises 14 residues. The CDR3 DNA sequence: TGTGCCAGCAGCCTTGGACAGTTTGGAGTCGGCTACACCTTC. It encodes CASSLGQFGVGYTF.

This clonotype occurred many times. V is TRBV11-2 and J is TRBJ2-7; 10 nucleotides line up with TRBD2. Germline CDR1 SGHAT, CDR2 FQNNGV. The CDR3 runs to 18 residues. The V segment lost 0 bases and the J segment 2 bases; nucleotides outside the gene matches: 10. The CDR3 loop is CASSLDPLAGVSAYEQYF. The CDR3 nucleotides are TGTGCCAGCAGCTTAGATCCTCTAGCGGGAGTATCGGCCTACGAGCAGTACTTC. Together with reference TRBV11-2 and TRBJ2-7, the CDR3 gives the full variable domain: EAGVAQSPRYKIIEKRQSVAFWCNPISGHATLYWYQQILGQGPKLLIQFQNNGVVDDSQLPKDRFSAERLKGVDSTLKIQPAKLEDSAVYLCASSLDPLAGVSAYEQYFGPGTRLTVT.

The sample holds many counts of this clonotype. This chain uses TRBV2 with TRBJ2-4; no clear D gene. Trimming removed 3 bases at V and 7 bases at J, with 7 bases between. The germline gives CDR1 SNHLY, CDR2 FYNNEI. There are 12 residues in the CDR3. CDR3 sequence reads: CASSENSNIQYF. The CDR3 DNA follows: TGTGCCAGCAGTGAGAACTCTAACATTCAGTACTTC. Full variable domain (outside the CDR3, taken from reference TRBV2 and TRBJ2-4): EPEVTQTPSHQVTQMGQEVILRCVPISNHLYFYWYRQILGQKVEFLVSFYNNEISEKSEIFDDQFSVERPDGSNFTLKIRSTKLEDSAMYFCASSENSNIQYFGAGTRLSVL.